The next 6 T cell receptor beta chains were all read from a single sample in a study of blood T cell repertoires in COVID-19. TCRdb's copy holds only in-frame clones and misses some; the assay was immunoSEQ multiplex PCR. The sample contains 70,000 or so clones, around three quarters of which appear only once. Sequenced sample: peripheral blood. The receptors stem from a human donor in a cohort sampled during active COVID-19.

In its sample, this clone ranks as medium-sized. The genes are TRBV5-6 and TRBJ2-6; D possibly corresponds to TRBD1 (5 bases). V gave up 4 bases and J gave up 2 bases, with 19 bases separating them. This CDR3 contains 18 residues. Per the germline V gene, CDR1 is SGHDT and CDR2 is YYEEEE. CDR3 protein: CASSPDRSPPTGANVLTF. CDR3 sequence (DNA): TGTGCCAGCAGCCCCGACAGATCCCCGCCTACTGGGGCCAACGTCCTGACTTTC.

The J gene is TRBJ2-7, the V gene TRBV5-4, with D maybe TRBD2 (7 bases). V lost 6 bases to trimming and J lost 2 bases, with 18 bases between them. Germline CDR1 SGHNT, CDR2 YYREEE (reference sequence). CDR3 length: 15 residues. The DNA for the CDR3 is TGTGCCAGCACCCGTGGGGGGGCACTGACCTACGAGCAGTACTTC. Encoded protein: CASTRGGALTYEQYF.

The chain uses TRBV7-2 and TRBJ1-5; no firm D call. The CDR3 contains 17 residues. Trimming shortened V by 1 base and J by 1 base, and 14 bases separated the two germline ends. Germline V gene data show CDR1 as SGHTA and CDR2 as FQGNSA. The CDR3: CASSLGPSGRSNQPQHF. CDR3 DNA: TGTGCCAGCAGCTTAGGGCCGTCGGGGAGAAGCAATCAGCCCCAGCATTTT.

This chain links TRBV10-3 with TRBJ2-7; TRBD2 aligns across 9 bases. In germline, CDR1 is ENHRY, CDR2 SYGVKD. V trimming: 2 bases; J trimming: 6 bases; junction bases outside the gene matches: 11. The CDR3 runs 16 residues. The CDR3 spells CAISEAWGTSPSEQYF. DNA for the CDR3: TGTGCCATCAGTGAGGCTTGGGGGACTAGCCCAAGCGAGCAGTACTTC.

The chain carries TRBV30 and TRBJ2-1; 11 nucleotides agree with TRBD2. The CDR3 spans 15 residues. V shed 3 bases and J 6 bases; nucleotides not matched to a gene: 7. Germline assignment: CDR1 GTSNPN and CDR2 SVGIG (reference sequence). The CDR3 bases are TGTGCCTGGAGGTCCATAGCGGGAGGGCCCAATGAGCAGTTCTTC. As protein: CAWRSIAGGPNEQFF.

This clone was seen once. CDR3 coding DNA: TGCAGTGCTAGTCAGGAAAAGCCCTACGAGCAGTACTTC. This translates into CSASQEKPYEQYF. The J gene is TRBJ2-7, the V gene TRBV20-1; D call uncertain. V lost 3 bases and J 2 bases, leaving 11 bases between the germline ends. This CDR3 contains 13 residues. Germline V CDR1 and CDR2: DFQATT, SNEGSKA (reference sequence).